This T cell receptor (beta chain) was identified in a study of graft-versus-host responses after intestinal transplantation. Study summary: Each recipient received anti-thymocyte globulin induction, then tacrolimus and steroids for 2 to 3 years.

V shed 5 bases, J shed 0 bases, and the junction held 7 bases outside the gene matches. Germline loops: CDR1 SGHVS, CDR2 FNYEAQ. CDR3 length: 16 amino acids. Assay used: immunoSEQ multiplex PCR; TCRdb lists only in-frame clones, some missing. Of under 85,000 clones in the sample, roughly 87% were seen once. With respect to this clone: Its antigen is unknown.

Sequences were derived from unstimulated CD8+ T cells sorted from spleen or lymph node cells, sampled before intestinal transplant. This rearrangement joins TRBV7-6 to TRBJ2-1; 7 bases align to TRBD1. This clonotype originated in a human donor who received an intestinal transplant. CDR3 nucleotide sequence: TGTGCCAGCAGCCCCCCGACAGGGAGCTCCTACAATGAGCAGTTCTTC. It is translated as CASSPPTGSSYNEQFF. Complete variable domain (other parts from reference TRBV7-6 and TRBJ2-1): GAGVSQSPRYKVTKRGQDVALRCDPISGHVSLYWYRQALGQGPEFLTYFNYEAQQDKSGLPNDRFSAERPEGSISTLTIQRTEQRDSAMYRCASSPPTGSSYNEQFFGPGTRLTVL.